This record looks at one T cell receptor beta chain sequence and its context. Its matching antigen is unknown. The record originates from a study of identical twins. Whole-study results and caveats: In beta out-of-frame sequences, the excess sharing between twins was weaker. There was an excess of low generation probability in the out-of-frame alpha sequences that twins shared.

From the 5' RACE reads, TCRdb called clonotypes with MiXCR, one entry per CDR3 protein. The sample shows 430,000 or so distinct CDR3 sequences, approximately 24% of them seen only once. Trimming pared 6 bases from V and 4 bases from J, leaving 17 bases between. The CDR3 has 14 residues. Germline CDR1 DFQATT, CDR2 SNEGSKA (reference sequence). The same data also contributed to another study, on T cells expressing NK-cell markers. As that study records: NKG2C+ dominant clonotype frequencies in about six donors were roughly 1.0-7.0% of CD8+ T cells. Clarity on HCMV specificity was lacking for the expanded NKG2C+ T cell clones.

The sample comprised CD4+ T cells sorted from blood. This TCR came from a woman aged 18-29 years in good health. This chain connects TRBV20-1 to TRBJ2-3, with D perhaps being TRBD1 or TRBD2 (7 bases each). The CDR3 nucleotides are TGCAGTGCAAGCCTCAGGGGGAGGGCAGATACGCAGTATTTT. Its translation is CSASLRGRADTQYF.